The T cell receptor (beta chain) described here comes from a study of OX40 agonist ivuxolimab in advanced cancers. Collection of blood occurred at baseline, at cycle 4 day 1, and at cycle 7 day 1. Notes on this clone: Its antigen is not known.

The germline V and J ends were trimmed by 3 bases and 5 bases, with 12 bases remaining between them. From germline, CDR1 is MDHEN and CDR2 SYDVKM. This CDR3 is built from 14 residues. Assay: immunoSEQ multiplex PCR; the TCRdb copy retains only in-frame clones and omits some. This table holds approximately 47,000 clones, 70% to 90% found once. Study-level findings and limits: At 0.1 to 3.0 mg/kg and by week 6, clonal expansion occurred in CD4+ and CD8+ blood T cells.

This rearrangement joins TRBV28 to TRBJ2-3; no clear D gene. Here the sequenced sample was CD4+ or CD8+ T cells sorted from blood, taken in a trial of the OX40 agonist ivuxolimab. This sequence originates from an adult with an advanced solid tumor such as melanoma, head and neck, liver or kidney cancer. The CDR3: CASSLDRGIDTQYF. DNA for the CDR3: TGTGCCAGCAGTTTGGATCGAGGCATAGATACGCAGTATTTT.